This TCR beta chain derives from a study of blood T cells in healthy people across ages. Notes on the study in general: Per million T cells, TCR beta diversity dropped about linearly as age rose.

Next came a second PCR, run for roughly 6 to 11 cycles, which used a sample-barcoded 5' primer along with a J-beta primer mix. Each cDNA molecule, via a template-switch adaptor with 12 random nucleotides, was tagged. In TCRdb, the 5' RACE reads were re-called with MiXCR into one record per CDR3 protein. Of more than 600,000 distinct CDR3 sequences listed, around a quarter are singletons. Donation came from healthy Caucasian individuals in Russia who were aged 6 to 90. This clonotype was recorded only once. Antigen: not known. Trimming left V 4 bases short and J 4 bases short, with 13 bases between. Germline values: CDR1 DFQATT, CDR2 SNEGSKA (reference sequence). The CDR3 length is 13 residues. The same data also went into a second study, on T cells of mothers and their children. That study reports: Relative to unrelated pairs, biologically related mother-child dyads exhibited marginally greater, non-significant overlap.

The receptor comes from a boy under 18 in good health. The rearrangement links TRBV20-1 to TRBJ1-1; D remains ambiguous. Sample: blood. The CDR3 region has the DNA TGCAGTGCTACTCGGGCGCGGGGCACTGAAGCTTTCTTT. Protein: CSATRARGTEAFF.